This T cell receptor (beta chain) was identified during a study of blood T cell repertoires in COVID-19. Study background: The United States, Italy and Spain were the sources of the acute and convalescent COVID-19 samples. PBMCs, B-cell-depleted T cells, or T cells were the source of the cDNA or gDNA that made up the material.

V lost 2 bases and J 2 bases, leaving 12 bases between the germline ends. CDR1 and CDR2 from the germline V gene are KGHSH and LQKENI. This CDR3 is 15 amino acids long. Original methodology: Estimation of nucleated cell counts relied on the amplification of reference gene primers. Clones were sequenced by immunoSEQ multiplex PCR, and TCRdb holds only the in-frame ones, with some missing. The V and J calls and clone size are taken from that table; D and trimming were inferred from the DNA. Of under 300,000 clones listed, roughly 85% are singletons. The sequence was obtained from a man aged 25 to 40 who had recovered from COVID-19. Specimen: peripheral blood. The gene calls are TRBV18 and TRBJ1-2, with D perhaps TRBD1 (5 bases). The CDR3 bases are TGTGCCAGCTCACCAGGGGCGGACGGGAACTATGGCTACACCTTC. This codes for CASSPGADGNYGYTF.